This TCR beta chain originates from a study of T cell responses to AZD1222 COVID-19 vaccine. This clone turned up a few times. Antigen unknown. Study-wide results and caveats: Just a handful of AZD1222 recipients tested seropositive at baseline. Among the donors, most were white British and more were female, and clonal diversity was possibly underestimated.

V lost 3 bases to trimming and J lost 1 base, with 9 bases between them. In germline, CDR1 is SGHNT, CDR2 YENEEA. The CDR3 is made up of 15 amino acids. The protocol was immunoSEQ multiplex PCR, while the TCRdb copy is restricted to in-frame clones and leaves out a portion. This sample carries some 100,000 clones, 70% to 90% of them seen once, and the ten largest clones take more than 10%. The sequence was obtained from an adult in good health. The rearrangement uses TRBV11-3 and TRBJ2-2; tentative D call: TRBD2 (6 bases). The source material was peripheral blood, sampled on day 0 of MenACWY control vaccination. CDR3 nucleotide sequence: TGTGCCAGCAGCTTGTGGGGGGAGAACACCGGGGAGCTGTTTTTT. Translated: CASSLWGENTGELFF.